This TCR beta chain is drawn from a study of response to subunit inactivated influenza vaccine. This clonotype turned up a few times. TCRdb re-called the RT-PCR reads through MiXCR, storing one row per CDR3 protein. This sample has roughly 540,000 distinct CDR3 sequences, with under 30% found just once. These records were also assigned to another study, of T cells expressing NK-cell markers. From that study: TCR beta cDNA was made by 5'RACE template switching with UMIs. Out of eight donors sequenced, seven tested HCMV-seropositive and the remaining one seronegative. Several experiments employed an anti-gamma-delta TCR antibody to confine sorting to alpha-beta TCR T cells. In roughly six donors, dominant CD3+CD56+NKG2C+ clonotypes ranked among the top 10 CD8+ clonotypes. Several donors' CD3+CD56-NKG2C+ cells were dominated by the same clonotypes.

This TCR was recovered from a man aged 45-65 years who received an inactivated influenza vaccine. The material sequenced was CD4+ T cells sorted from PBMCs, taken roughly 13 days after vaccination.

The CDR3 DNA reads TGTGCCAGCAGCTTCGCCCTTGGAAGGACAGATACGCAGTATTTT. It codes for CASSFALGRTDTQYF. This chain links TRBV7-9 with TRBJ2-3; D unresolved. Trimming took off 3 bases at V and 3 bases at J, with 13 bases between the two ends. Germline CDR1 and CDR2: SEHNR and FQNEAQ (reference sequence). There are 15 residues in the CDR3. The full variable domain, its missing parts supplied by reference TRBV7-9 and TRBJ2-3, is DTGVSQNPRHKITKRGQNVTFRCDPISEHNRLYWYRQTLGQGPEFLTYFQNEAQLEKSRLLSDRFSAERPKGSFSTLEIQRTEQGDSAMYLCASSFALGRTDTQYFGPGTRLTVL.